The 30 T cell receptor beta chains listed next were all sequenced from one sample in a study of tumor-infiltrating T cells and Merkel cell polyomavirus (dated by TCRdb to about 2017). Background on the whole study: In Merkel cell carcinoma patients, the study investigated CD8+ T cells specific for the Merkel cell polyomavirus KLL epitope.

All patients' tumors stained robustly positive for Merkel cell polyomavirus Large T antigen by immunohistochemistry. The method was the immunoSEQ multiplex PCR assay. TCRdb holds this immuneACCESS table with in-frame rearrangements only. Some clones are missing; in checked studies, unresolved V genes explain under half, and the rest has no known cause. The sample records 2,800 or so clones, 84% of which are singletons. Approximately 9.5% of the sample is held by the ten biggest clonotypes. The sequencing sample was made of tumor tissue. These receptors were taken from a man aged 50-60 years with Merkel cell carcinoma.

The rearrangement uses TRBV12-5 and TRBJ2-3; 10 bases line up with TRBD2. CDR1 LGHNT and CDR2 FRNRAP come from the germline V gene. The CDR3 has 17 residues. V lost 0 bases, J lost 2 bases, and 5 bases stayed unmatched. This CDR3 reads CASGLVGSGGLTDTQYF. The CDR3 nucleotides are TGTGCTAGTGGTTTGGTAGGTAGCGGGGGGCTCACAGATACGCAGTATTTT.

This clone was seen just once. CDR3 in amino acids: CASSYIGLAMGEQFF. Written as DNA, the CDR3 is TGTGCCAGCAGTTACATAGGACTAGCGATGGGTGAGCAGTTCTTC. The chain joins TRBV6-6 to TRBJ2-1; TRBD2 agrees at 9 bases. The CDR3 runs 15 residues. Germline values: CDR1 MNHNY, CDR2 SVGAGI (reference sequence). V shed 2 bases and J 9 bases; nucleotides not matched to a gene: 8.

This sequence joins TRBV5-1 and TRBJ2-2; 7 positions match TRBD1. After removal of 6 bases from V and 4 bases from J, the junction contained 6 bases not matched to a gene. Germline CDR1 is SGHRS and CDR2 is YFSETQ. The CDR3 length is 14 residues. As DNA, the CDR3 is TGCGCCAGCACCGACAGGGTGGGCACCGGGGAGCTGTTTTTT. It yields the protein CASTDRVGTGELFF.

Only a few counts were recorded for this clone. The chain joins TRBV4-3 to TRBJ2-1; D is ambiguous. In germline, CDR1 is LGHNA, CDR2 YSLEER. There are 15 residues in the CDR3. V gave up 0 bases and J gave up 3 bases, with 9 bases separating them. CDR3 protein: CASSQERRHYNEQFF. The CDR3 DNA is TGCGCCAGCAGCCAAGAAAGGCGACACTACAATGAGCAGTTCTTC.

The chain recombines TRBV5-1 with TRBJ2-3; D is undetermined. The CDR3 covers 14 residues. V lost 6 bases and J 2 bases, leaving 13 bases between the germline ends. CDR1 SGHRS and CDR2 YFSETQ come from the germline V gene. CDR3 amino acids: CASKVGFNTDTQYF. The DNA for the CDR3 is TGCGCCAGCAAGGTCGGGTTCAACACAGATACGCAGTATTTT. The variable domain in full, with the rest retrieved from reference TRBV5-1 and TRBJ2-3, is KAGVTQTPRYLIKTRGQQVTLSCSPISGHRSVSWYQQTPGQGLQFLFEYFSETQRNKGNFPGRFSGRQFSNSRSEMNVSTLELGDSALYLCASKVGFNTDTQYFGPGTRLTVL.

This clone has just a few counts. The chain carries TRBV7-2 and TRBJ1-2, with 8 positions matching TRBD1. This CDR3 region has 13 residues. The V and J ends lost 5 bases and 7 bases, in that order; junction bases with no gene match: 6. Germline loops: CDR1 SGHTA, CDR2 FQGNSA. CDR3 region: CASSPGQGLGYTF. CDR3 DNA sequence: TGTGCCAGCAGCCCCGGACAGGGTCTTGGCTACACCTTC.

The chain recombines TRBV11-3 with TRBJ2-5; no definite D call. V lost 2 bases to trimming and J lost 5 bases, with 18 bases between them. Looked up from germline, CDR1 is SGHNT and CDR2 is YENEEA. The CDR3 runs to 16 residues. The CDR3 region has the DNA TGTGCCAGCAGCTTATCAAGCGAGTTCTTGCAGGAGACCCAGTACTTC. Amino acids: CASSLSSEFLQETQYF.

The table lists this clone with a count of one. J is TRBJ1-2 and V is TRBV29-1, with D maybe TRBD1 (6 bases). The CDR3 is 12 amino acids. Trimming took off 5 bases at V and 7 bases at J, with 14 bases between the two ends. The germline gives CDR1 SQVTM, CDR2 ANQGSEA. CDR3 sequence reads: CSVPRQVGGYTF. CDR3 sequence (DNA): TGCAGCGTTCCCCGACAGGTCGGTGGCTACACCTTC.

In nucleotides, the CDR3 is TGCGCCAGCAGCACAGGCTACTACAATGAGCAGTTCTTC. Protein: CASSTGYYNEQFF. V is TRBV5-1 and J is TRBJ2-1; tentative D call: TRBD1 (5 bases). V was pared by 4 bases and J by 3 bases, with 8 bases between. Germline V gene lookup returns CDR1 SGHRS and CDR2 YFSETQ. This CDR3 contains 13 residues.

The V and J genes are TRBV11-3 and TRBJ2-7; possibly TRBD2 for D (5 bases). The germline gives CDR1 SGHNT, CDR2 YENEEA. This CDR3 is built from 15 residues. V lost 4 bases to trimming and J lost 3 bases, with 16 bases between them. The CDR3, as DNA: TGTGCCAGCAGCTCTAATAGCGCTTCTGACTACGAGCAGTACGTC. Translated, it gives CASSSNSASDYEQYV.

Turning to this clone: This specimen includes other DNA sequences encoding the same CDR3. The chain joins TRBV9 to TRBJ2-5; D might be TRBD2 (7 bases). The CDR3 spans 14 residues. In germline, CDR1 is SGDLS, CDR2 YYNGEE. Trimming pared 3 bases from V and 2 bases from J, leaving 11 bases between. CDR3 nucleotides: TGTGCCAGCAGCGAGAGGGGGGGGCAAGAGACCCAGTACTTC. Its translation is CASSERGGQETQYF. Full variable domain (outside the CDR3, taken from reference TRBV9 and TRBJ2-5): DSGVTQTPKHLITATGQRVTLRCSPRSGDLSVYWYQQSLDQGLQFLIQYYNGEERAKGNILERFSAQQFPDLHSELNLSSLELGDSALYFCASSERGGQETQYFGPGTRLLVL.

For the CDR3, the DNA is TGTGCCAGCAGTGACGGTACCCAGGGAAATGAAAAACTGTTTTTT. Translated, it gives CASSDGTQGNEKLFF. The chain recombines TRBV6-4 with TRBJ1-4, with D perhaps TRBD1 (5 bases). V lost 2 bases and J 5 bases, leaving 12 bases between the germline ends. CDR1 MRHNA and CDR2 SNTAGT come from the germline V gene. This CDR3 spans 15 amino acids.

The rearrangement joins TRBV29-1 to TRBJ2-2; 10 bases match TRBD1. Germline V gene lookup returns CDR1 SQVTM and CDR2 ANQGSEA. There are 14 residues in the CDR3. Losses at the gene ends were 6 bases for V and 7 bases for J; bases not matched to a gene: 8. CDR3 in amino acids: CSVYDRGPVGELFF. The DNA of the CDR3 is TGCAGCGTATACGACAGGGGGCCGGTCGGGGAGCTGTTTTTT.

The chain carries TRBV9 and TRBJ2-2, with TRBD2 matching 8 bases. Germline V gene data show CDR1 as SGDLS and CDR2 as YYNGEE. After removal of 1 base from V and 6 bases from J, the junction contained 8 bases not matched to a gene. The CDR3 is 16 residues long. The CDR3 DNA sequence: TGTGCCAGCAGCGTAACGAGGACTAGCTGGCCCGGGGAGCTGTTTTTT. Translation gives CASSVTRTSWPGELFF. Full variable domain (outside the CDR3, taken from reference TRBV9 and TRBJ2-2): DSGVTQTPKHLITATGQRVTLRCSPRSGDLSVYWYQQSLDQGLQFLIQYYNGEERAKGNILERFSAQQFPDLHSELNLSSLELGDSALYFCASSVTRTSWPGELFFGEGSRLTVL.

Written as DNA, the CDR3 is TGTGCCAGCAGTTACTCCACGACAGGGGGCGGCTATGGCTACACCTTC. Its translation is CASSYSTTGGGYGYTF. The chain carries TRBV6-5 and TRBJ1-2; TRBD1 matches at 10 bases. V was clipped by 0 bases and J by 4 bases; unmatched bases: 5. CDR3 size: 16 residues. CDR1 is MNHEY, CDR2 SVGAGI, per germline.

The count of this clone is one. The V call is TRBV7-9, the J call TRBJ2-3, with 9 nucleotides matching TRBD2. The CDR3 is 16 amino acids. Germline assignment: CDR1 SEHNR and CDR2 FQNEAQ (reference sequence). The ends lost 5 bases at V and 6 bases at J; junction bases unmatched: 12. As DNA, the CDR3 is TGTGCCAGCAGCCTCGTGGGAGCGGGGGGTTTGGATACGCAGTATTTT. Encoded protein: CASSLVGAGGLDTQYF.

The rearrangement joins TRBV7-9 to TRBJ1-1, with D possibly being TRBD1 (5 bases). The CDR3 loop spans 14 amino acids. Germline values: CDR1 SEHNR, CDR2 FQNEAQ (reference sequence). V lost 5 bases, J lost 5 bases, and 15 bases lay in between. The DNA of the CDR3 is TGTGCCAGCAGCCCCTTGGGGGGGAGTACTGAAGCTTTCTTT. This translates into CASSPLGGSTEAFF.

The V call is TRBV7-2, the J call TRBJ1-2, with 8 bases matching TRBD1. Germline CDR1 reads SGHTA; CDR2 reads FQGNSA. Losses at the gene ends were 3 bases for V and 3 bases for J; bases not matched to a gene: 6. CDR3 length: 15 amino acids. CDR3 sequence: CASSLWAGGDYGYTF. The CDR3 DNA sequence: TGTGCCAGCAGCTTGTGGGCAGGGGGCGACTATGGCTACACCTTC.

The chain couples TRBV4-1 to TRBJ1-4; 7 bases match TRBD1. This CDR3 is built from 14 residues. Looked up from germline, CDR1 is MGHRA and CDR2 is YSYEKL. The trim removed 8 bases at V and 8 bases at J, leaving 11 bases unmatched. The CDR3 nucleotides read TGCGCCAGCCGAGGGGACAGTTCGTGGGAAAAACTGTTTTTT. It encodes CASRGDSSWEKLFF.

The chain combines TRBV19 with TRBJ1-5, with D hard to call. V dropped 7 bases and J dropped 7 bases, with 17 bases sitting between them. This CDR3 spans 14 amino acids. Germline loops: CDR1 LNHDA, CDR2 SQIVND (reference sequence). CDR3 protein: CASTILVPGQPQHF. For the CDR3, the DNA is TGTGCCAGTACCATATTGGTCCCCGGGCAGCCCCAGCATTTT.

The rearrangement links TRBV15 to TRBJ2-5, with TRBD1 as a possible D gene (6 bases). The CDR3 contains 15 residues. The germline gives CDR1 LNHNV, CDR2 YYDKDF (reference sequence). Deletions cut 5 bases from V and 5 bases from J, with 18 bases between. The DNA for the CDR3 is TGTGCCACCAGCCCCCCGGACAGTCGGGGCGAGACCCAGTACTTC. Translating it yields CATSPPDSRGETQYF.

This clone was recorded a few times. This chain links TRBV6-6 with TRBJ1-4; D unresolved. V was trimmed by 5 bases and J by 0 bases, leaving 13 bases between them. This CDR3 spans 16 amino acids. Germline CDR1 reads MNHNY; CDR2 reads SVGAGI (reference sequence). The CDR3 is CASSPRRGSTNEKLFF. The DNA for the CDR3 is TGTGCCAGCAGTCCCCGTCGGGGTTCAACTAATGAAAAACTGTTTTTT.

The rearrangement links TRBV4-2 to TRBJ2-1; 10 bases are a match to TRBD2. Germline CDR1 is LGHNA and CDR2 is YNFKEQ. J gave up 9 bases and V 0 bases, and 17 bases lay outside the gene matches. The CDR3 has 19 residues. The CDR3 DNA sequence: TGTGCCAGCAGCCAAGAGAGCCCTGGGGGTAGCGGGGGGCGGGGTGAGCAGTTCTTC. The encoded protein is CASSQESPGGSGGRGEQFF.

This chain joins TRBV7-2 and TRBJ2-7; possible D gene TRBD2, 6 bases. This CDR3 is built from 15 residues. Germline-derived CDR1 and CDR2 are SGHTA and FQGNSA. Trimming left V 5 bases short and J 0 bases short, with 14 bases between. The CDR3 nucleotides read TGTGCCAGCAGCCCTCTAGCGTTTAGCTCCTACGAGCAGTACGTC. The encoded protein is CASSPLAFSSYEQYV.

The V call is TRBV19, the J call TRBJ2-1, with D perhaps matching TRBD2 (5 bases). This CDR3 region has 13 residues. Trimming took 4 bases from V and 9 from J, leaving 13 bases between them. The germline CDR1 and CDR2 sequences are LNHDA and SQIVND (reference sequence). CDR3 sequence reads: CASSTRLSPEQFF. DNA for the CDR3: TGTGCCAGTAGTACCAGACTATCCCCTGAGCAGTTCTTC.

This clone has only one observation. CDR3 sequence reads: CASSYRTGRDYGYTF. The CDR3 DNA reads as TGTGCCAGCAGTTACCGGACAGGGCGAGACTATGGCTACACCTTC. The rearrangement links TRBV6-6 to TRBJ1-2; 8 nucleotides line up with TRBD1. Germline trimming cut 2 bases from V and 3 bases from J; bases unmatched to any gene: 5. The length of the CDR3 is 15 residues. Germline V gene data show CDR1 as MNHNY and CDR2 as SVGAGI (reference sequence).

A single count supports this clone. The chain combines TRBV19 with TRBJ1-2, with D unclear. V gave up 2 bases and J gave up 4 bases, with 14 bases separating them. Germline V lookup: CDR1 LNHDA, CDR2 SQIVND (reference sequence). The CDR3 is made up of 15 amino acids. In nucleotides, the CDR3 is TGTGCCAGTAGTATAAGCGGGGAGGCTGGCTATGGCTACACCTTC. This encodes CASSISGEAGYGYTF.

About this clone: Other DNA sequences of this sample code for an identical CDR3. The rearrangement uses TRBV18 and TRBJ2-2; possible D gene TRBD1, 5 bases. Germline assignment: CDR1 KGHSH and CDR2 LQKENI. The CDR3 totals 16 residues. Between the trimmed V and J ends, which lost 1 base and 1 base, there was a span of 10 bases. CDR3 bases: TGTGCCAGCTCACCACAGGCAGGACAGAACACCGGGGAGCTGTTTTTT. This sequence encodes CASSPQAGQNTGELFF.

The chain combines TRBV10-3 with TRBJ1-1, with D possibly TRBD1 on 6 matching bases. Trimming removed 6 bases at V and 0 bases at J, with 11 bases between. CDR1 ENHRY and CDR2 SYGVKD come from the germline V gene. This CDR3 is 14 amino acids long. The CDR3 is CAIRDSRMNTEAFF. Here the CDR3 DNA reads TGTGCCATCAGGGACAGCCGCATGAACACTGAAGCTTTCTTT.

The chain couples TRBV9 to TRBJ1-1; possible D gene TRBD1, 6 bases. CDR1 and CDR2 (germline): SGDLS, YYNGEE. This CDR3 has 14 amino acids. V lost 3 bases to trimming and J lost 4 bases, with 13 bases between them. CDR3 nucleotide sequence: TGTGCCAGCAGCGCGGATGGGGGCCGCACTGAAGCTTTCTTT. Translation gives CASSADGGRTEAFF.